The present entry profiles one TCR beta chain with its context. Its binding antigen is unknown. The sample holds no much larger clone one base away, and base qualities are not on file. What the treatment or condition label conveys for this sample: in vitro stimulation with specific CMV peptide epitopes to enrich CMV-specific T cells. The entry originates in a study of T cell repertoires in cytomegalovirus infection (dated by TCRdb to about 2019). At the level of the whole study: Peptide stimulations targeted recently identified HLA-C-restricted CMV epitopes, whose presentation resists viral immunomodulation, together with well-studied HLA-B-restricted epitopes. Because public TCR beta signatures pointed to carriage of CMV infection together with the matching HLA type, the HLA type of each donor mattered for the analysis. Study-level results and caveats: Carriers of CMV infection plus the relevant HLA type were discriminated by the cumulative frequency of public TCR beta family members in the study cohort and in an independent roughly 320-donor cohort. The ex vivo response was dominated by HLA-C-restricted CMV-specific TCR beta clonotypes, which also provided the single most frequent clonotype in two of eight donors.

The CDR3 runs 13 amino acids, cysteine and phenylalanine included. Only the CDR3 DNA stays, 39 bases, in frame from base 1. Per the germline V gene, MGHDK is the CDR1 and SYGVNS is the CDR2. Relative to germline, V is 3 bases shorter and J is 5 bases shorter, with 10 bases between their ends. The listed sequencing device is Illumina HiSeq 1500. The public reads were reanalyzed by TCRdb: fastp trimming at Q25, MiXCR alignment, in-frame beta chains only. Each entry is one CDR3 protein sequence, shown with its most common DNA and genes. The sample data list roughly 350,000 distinct CDR3 sequences, and around a third of these were observed just once. In total, the top ten clones hold roughly 14% of the sample.

The rearranged chain carries TRBV25-1 and TRBJ1-1, with no confident D gene call. Sequenced material: cultured PBMCs, taken from culture after CMV antigen stimulation. This receptor was obtained from a human donor in good health (CMV status not recorded). Some clones in this sample may be carry-over from other donors' samples. The nucleotides are TGTGCCAGCAGTGACGGAGGGTTGACTGAAGCTTTCTTT. Its product reads: CASSDGGLTEAFF.